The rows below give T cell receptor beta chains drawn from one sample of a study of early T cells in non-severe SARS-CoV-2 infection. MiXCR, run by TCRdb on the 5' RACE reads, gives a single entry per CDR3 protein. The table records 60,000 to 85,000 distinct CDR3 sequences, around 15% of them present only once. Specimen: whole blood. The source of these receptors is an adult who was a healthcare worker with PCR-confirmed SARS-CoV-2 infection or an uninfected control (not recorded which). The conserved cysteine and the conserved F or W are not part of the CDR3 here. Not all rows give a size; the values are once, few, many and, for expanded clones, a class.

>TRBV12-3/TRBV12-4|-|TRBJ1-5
ASSPRQGTSNQPQH
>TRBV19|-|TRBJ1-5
ASSQEGRRLNQPQQ
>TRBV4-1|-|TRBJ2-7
ASSQGRDDEQY
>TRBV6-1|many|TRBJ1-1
ASTRERRRTEAF
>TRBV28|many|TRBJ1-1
ASSLPTGVEAF
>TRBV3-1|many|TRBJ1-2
ASSQRGQGPGGYT
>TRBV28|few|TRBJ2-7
ATRGQGEWEQY
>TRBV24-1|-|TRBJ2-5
ATRPTGQETQY
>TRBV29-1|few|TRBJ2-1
SVERYNEQF
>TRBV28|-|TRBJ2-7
ASSPGRHEQY
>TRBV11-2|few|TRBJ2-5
ASSLSRATDPTQY
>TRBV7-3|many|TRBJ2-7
ASSLTGGYEQY
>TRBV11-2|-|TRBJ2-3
ASSSIRDGTQY
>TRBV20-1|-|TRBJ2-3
SARDPTGGDTQY
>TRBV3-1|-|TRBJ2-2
ASSQAGLVTGELF
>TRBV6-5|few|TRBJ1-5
ASRLQGGNQPQH
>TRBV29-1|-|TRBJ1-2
SVGGQGPYGYT
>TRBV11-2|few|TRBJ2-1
ASSSIRVSGNEQF
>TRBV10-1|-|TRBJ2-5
ASSESGQETQY
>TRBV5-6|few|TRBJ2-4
ASSSSGVVAKNIQY
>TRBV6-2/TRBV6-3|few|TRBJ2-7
ASSFWGQGPYEQY
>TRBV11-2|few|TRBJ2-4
ASEGGIRGNIQY
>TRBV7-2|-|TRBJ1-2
ASSWDRSYYGYT
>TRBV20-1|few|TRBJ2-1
SASRTGKSNEQF
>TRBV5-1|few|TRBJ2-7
ASSFQGGSYEQY